This T cell receptor (beta chain) was documented in a study of T cells in Graves' hyperthyroidism and ophthalmopathy. On the study more broadly: Before any treatment, at initial diagnosis, peripheral blood was collected.

TCR beta CDR3 region amplification was performed from RNA transcripts. First-round RT-PCR with HTBI primers amplified the TCR CDR3 region. In TCRdb, the multiplex PCR reads were re-called with MiXCR into one record per CDR3 protein. The top ten clones hold over 15% of a sample with around 700,000 distinct CDR3 sequences, approximately 18% of them seen once. This clonotype was observed at least ten times. Its antigen remains unidentified. This CDR3 spans 16 amino acids. V gave up 5 bases and J gave up 7 bases; unmatched junction bases: 7. Findings of the study overall: A 13 V-J model separated ophthalmopathy from stable hyperthyroidism. Most expanded thyroid clonotypes above 0.001 also appeared in blood.

Sequencing was performed on blood. This sequence was found in a woman aged 45 to 65 with Graves' hyperthyroidism that later progressed to Graves' ophthalmopathy. This chain links TRBV12-3 or TRBV12-4 with TRBJ2-1, with TRBD2 matching over 14 bases. In nucleotides, the CDR3 is TGTGCCAGCAGTCATGGACTAGCGGGGGGTGGGAATGAGCAGTTCTTC. Translating gives CASSHGLAGGGNEQFF.